Sequencing of this T cell receptor beta chain was carried out in a study of CD8 T cells in Susac syndrome. V was pared by 6 bases and J by 8 bases, with 25 bases between. CDR1 is MNHNS and CDR2 is SASEGT in the germline V gene. CDR3 size: 17 residues. Study results and limitations: In Susac patients, clonal expansion was not detected in CD4+ cells.

RNA totalling roughly 0.5 to 1 ug underwent reverse transcription with random hexamers. It was immunoSEQ multiplex PCR that amplified TCR beta CDR3 across 54 Vbeta and 13 Jbeta. Each CDR3 protein is one row after TCRdb ran MiXCR on the immunoSEQ multiplex PCR reads. The table has fewer than 200,000 distinct CDR3 sequences, over 75% seen once. The T cells that were sequenced for TCR beta were CD8+ and CD4+ cells from blood. Definite or probable Susac syndrome was diagnosed using recently defined diagnostic criteria. Comments on this clonotype: What it binds is not known.

This receptor was obtained from a human donor with Susac syndrome. Source material: CD4+ T cells from PBMCs. The chain recombines TRBV6-1 with TRBJ1-4, with D hard to call. CDR3 in amino acids: CASRPRAQLATKEKLFF. The CDR3 region has the DNA TGTGCCAGCAGACCGCGGGCCCAGCTCGCCACGAAGGAAAAACTGTTTTTT.